The next 29 T cell receptor beta chains were all read from a single sample in a study of T cell repertoires in cytomegalovirus infection. Antigens of these TCRs are unknown. Each CDR3 protein is one row after TCRdb ran MiXCR on the reads. The repertoire holds a few hundred thousand distinct CDR3 sequences, with roughly 43% as singletons. The sample consisted of cultured PBMCs, taken from culture after CMV antigen stimulation. Source of these receptors: a human donor in good health (CMV status not recorded). Some clones in this sample may be carry-over from other donors' samples.

The rearrangement links TRBV9 to TRBJ2-1, with no clear D. CDR1 and CDR2 from the germline V gene are SGDLS and YYNGEE. The CDR3 loop spans 14 amino acids. Trimming removed 4 bases at V and 4 bases at J, with 12 bases between. As DNA, the CDR3 is TGTGCCAGCAGCTCCGGTCCGCCGTACAATGAGCAGTTCTTC. Translated, it gives CASSSGPPYNEQFF.

The rearrangement links TRBV2 to TRBJ2-3; TRBD1 is a possible D gene (5 bases). Germline assignment: CDR1 SNHLY and CDR2 FYNNEI. Trimming shortened V by 6 bases and J by 1 base, and 17 bases separated the two germline ends. The CDR3 spans 16 residues. CDR3: CASSLPTGRGTDTQYF. The CDR3 region has the DNA TGTGCCAGCAGCCTCCCAACAGGTCGGGGCACAGATACGCAGTATTTT.

This rearrangement joins TRBV10-3 to TRBJ2-7; the D gene is possibly TRBD2 (5 bases). The germline V gene encodes CDR1 ENHRY and CDR2 SYGVKD. V dropped 3 bases and J dropped 3 bases, with 12 bases sitting between them. The CDR3 extends over 14 amino acids. CDR3 in amino acids: CAISDPSRYYEQYF. CDR3 in DNA: TGTGCCATCAGTGATCCTAGCAGATACTACGAGCAGTACTTC.

This clonotype occurred a few times. The J gene is TRBJ2-3, the V gene TRBV7-2, with a tentative D call TRBD1 (6 bases). V dropped 3 bases and J dropped 6 bases, with 16 bases sitting between them. The V gene's germline CDR1 is SGHTA and CDR2 FQGNSA. This CDR3 is built from 15 residues. The CDR3 reads CASSLMLGTGDTQYF. CDR3 DNA sequence: TGTGCCAGCAGCTTGATGCTGGGTACAGGGGATACGCAGTATTTT.

This clonotype was detected a few times. This rearrangement joins TRBV11-2 to TRBJ2-7; D possibly matches TRBD1 or TRBD2 (5 bases each). V was cut by 5 bases and J by 0 bases, with 17 bases left in between. CDR3 size: 16 residues. CDR1 and CDR2 (germline): SGHAT, FQNNGV. The CDR3 reads CASSPLSGRGSYEQYF. The CDR3 DNA reads TGTGCCAGCAGCCCCCTTTCGGGGCGCGGCTCCTACGAGCAGTACTTC.

This clonotype was counted many times. The chain joins TRBV7-8 to TRBJ2-1; the D gene is possibly TRBD1 (6 bases). The ends were cut back, 1 base at V and 6 bases at J, with 10 bases in the middle. This CDR3 has 14 residues. Germline assignment: CDR1 SGHVS and CDR2 FQNEAQ. CDR3 sequence (DNA): TGTGCCAGCAGCTTAGACAGGGTGGGCAATGAGCAGTTCTTC. Translation: CASSLDRVGNEQFF. Supplemented by reference TRBV7-8 and TRBJ2-1, the full variable domain reads GAGVSQSPRYKVAKRGQDVALRCDPISGHVSLFWYQQALGQGPEFLTYFQNEAQLDKSGLPSDRFFAERPEGSVSTLKIQRTQQEDSAVYLCASSLDRVGNEQFFGPGTRLTVL.

This clonotype was detected only a few times. The V gene is TRBV12-3 or TRBV12-4, the J gene TRBJ2-1; the D gene could be TRBD1 or TRBD2 (5 bases each). This CDR3 is built from 13 residues. V lost 7 bases and J 8 bases, leaving 15 bases between the germline ends. The CDR3 spells CASTRDPGHEQFF. CDR3 bases: TGTGCCAGCACCCGGGACCCCGGTCATGAGCAGTTCTTC.

This clonotype has only a few counts. The J gene is TRBJ2-1, the V gene TRBV11-2; the D is unclear. V dropped 6 bases and J dropped 8 bases, with 17 bases sitting between them. The CDR3 covers 14 residues. CDR1 is SGHAT and CDR2 is FQNNGV in the germline V gene. The DNA of the CDR3 is TGTGCCAGCAGGAGATTCCAGGCAAGGCATGAGCAGTTCTTC. This gives the protein CASRRFQARHEQFF.

The chain uses TRBV7-9 and TRBJ1-5; 8 bases fit TRBD1. J lost 7 bases, V lost 7 bases, and 6 bases had no gene match. This CDR3 spans 13 amino acids. From germline, CDR1 is SEHNR and CDR2 FQNEAQ (reference sequence). DNA for the CDR3: TGTGCCAGCAACCACAGGGGGGAACAGCCCCAGCATTTT. This codes for CASNHRGEQPQHF.

This sequence joins TRBV6-5 and TRBJ2-3; TRBD1 might be the D (6 bases). Per germline, CDR1 MNHEY and CDR2 SVGAGI. V gave up 6 bases and J gave up 4 bases, with 14 bases separating them. CDR3 length equals 14 residues. Here the CDR3 reads CASSPGTIADTQYF. DNA for the CDR3: TGTGCCAGCAGCCCCGGGACAATCGCAGATACGCAGTATTTT.

This clonotype was seen more than once but under ten times. This sequence joins TRBV7-2 and TRBJ2-7; D is ambiguous. The CDR3 covers 14 residues. CDR1 and CDR2 (germline): SGHTA, FQGNSA. Trimming shortened V by 2 bases and J by 6 bases, and 14 bases separated the two germline ends. In DNA, the CDR3 is TGTGCCAGCAGCTTAAATTCGCGGATGGGCGAGCAGTACTTC. It translates to CASSLNSRMGEQYF.

The sample holds a few counts of this clonotype. The chain couples TRBV2 to TRBJ2-3; TRBD2 aligns across 11 bases. The V gene end was trimmed by 3 bases and the J gene end by 3 bases; junction bases not matched to a gene: 5. The CDR3 length is 16 residues. Germline assignment: CDR1 SNHLY and CDR2 FYNNEI. DNA for the CDR3: TGTGCCAGCAGTGACAACCCTAGCGGGAGGACAGATACGCAGTATTTT. Protein sequence: CASSDNPSGRTDTQYF.

The chain uses TRBV7-6 and TRBJ2-7, with 8 positions matching TRBD1. This CDR3 region has 17 residues. CDR1 and CDR2 from the germline V gene are SGHVS and FNYEAQ. J lost 2 bases, V lost 10 bases, and 19 bases had no gene match. CDR3 residues: CATPLSGQVLGTYEQYF. CDR3 coding DNA: TGTGCCACCCCGCTTTCGGGACAGGTTTTAGGAACCTACGAGCAGTACTTC.

The chain is built from TRBV7-2 and TRBJ1-4; D is undetermined. Trimming took off 5 bases at V and 5 bases at J, with 9 bases between the two ends. The CDR3 spans 13 residues. The V gene's germline CDR1 is SGHTA and CDR2 FQGNSA. The CDR3 DNA follows: TGTGCCAGCAGCCCAAGTAAGAATGAAAAACTGTTTTTT. Residues: CASSPSKNEKLFF.

The table lists this clonotype with a few counts. The rearrangement joins TRBV2 to TRBJ1-1; TRBD1 matches at 7 bases. The junction had 14 bases not matched to a gene; V was cut back by 5 bases and J by 8 bases. This CDR3 spans 15 amino acids. In germline, CDR1 is SNHLY, CDR2 FYNNEI. In DNA form, the CDR3 reads TGTGCCAGCAGTACTGGACAGGCCGGGACCTCCGAAGCTTTCTTT. Its protein is CASSTGQAGTSEAFF.

The CDR3 nucleotides read TGTGCCAGCAGCTTCAGACCCAGCTGGGATCAGCCCCAGCATTTT. As protein: CASSFRPSWDQPQHF. The chain uses TRBV7-2 and TRBJ1-5; no reliable D call. The length of the CDR3 is 15 residues. V lost 3 bases and J lost 5, with 14 bases in between. CDR1 is SGHTA and CDR2 is FQGNSA in the germline V gene. The full variable domain, rest sourced from reference TRBV7-2 and TRBJ1-5, is GAGVSQSPSNKVTEKGKDVELRCDPISGHTALYWYRQSLGQGLEFLIYFQGNSAPDKSGLPSDRFSAERTGGSVSTLTIQRTQQEDSAVYLCASSFRPSWDQPQHFGDGTRLSIL.

The rearrangement links TRBV7-2 to TRBJ2-5; possible D gene TRBD2, 6 bases. Germline V gene lookup returns CDR1 SGHTA and CDR2 FQGNSA. This CDR3 is built from 15 residues. V lost 9 bases to trimming and J lost 3 bases, with 20 bases between them. The CDR3 DNA reads TGTGCCAGTAGTAAAAGAGGCGGGACTGAAGAGACCCAGTACTTC. Translating gives CASSKRGGTEETQYF. The whole variable domain, remainder taken from reference TRBV7-2 and TRBJ2-5, is GAGVSQSPSNKVTEKGKDVELRCDPISGHTALYWYRQSLGQGLEFLIYFQGNSAPDKSGLPSDRFSAERTGGSVSTLTIQRTQQEDSAVYLCASSKRGGTEETQYFGPGTRLLVL.

The chain links TRBV9 to TRBJ2-1; D may correspond to TRBD1 or TRBD2 (6 bases each). V dropped 4 bases and J dropped 5 bases, with 19 bases sitting between them. CDR3 size: 16 residues. From germline, CDR1 is SGDLS and CDR2 YYNGEE. The CDR3 protein is CASSTYPRGVDNEQFF. The DNA of the CDR3 is TGTGCCAGCAGCACCTACCCGAGGGGGGTGGACAATGAGCAGTTCTTC.

This clonotype occurred a few times. The chain joins TRBV10-3 to TRBJ2-1; maybe TRBD1 (6 bases). Trimming removed 7 bases from V and 2 bases from J, with 15 bases in between. There are 15 residues in the CDR3. Germline-derived CDR1 and CDR2 are ENHRY and SYGVKD. CDR3 in DNA: TGTGCCATCAAAAGGGGGACACAGACCTACAATGAGCAGTTCTTC. This sequence encodes CAIKRGTQTYNEQFF.

This clonotype was detected a few times. The genes are TRBV7-9 and TRBJ2-1, with D perhaps assigned TRBD1 or TRBD2 (5 bases each). V lost 7 bases to trimming and J lost 2 bases, with 15 bases between them. This CDR3 is 15 amino acids long. CDR1 and CDR2 (germline): SEHNR, FQNEAQ (reference sequence). The CDR3 DNA is TGTGCCAGCAATCCCCAGGGACCACCCTACAATGAGCAGTTCTTC. Its translation: CASNPQGPPYNEQFF. Filled out from reference TRBV7-9 and TRBJ2-1, the complete variable domain reads DTGVSQNPRHKITKRGQNVTFRCDPISEHNRLYWYRQTLGQGPEFLTYFQNEAQLEKSRLLSDRFSAERPKGSFSTLEIQRTEQGDSAMYLCASNPQGPPYNEQFFGPGTRLTVL.

This sequence joins TRBV27 and TRBJ2-2; D is unresolved. Germline V gene sequence: CDR1 MNHEY, CDR2 SMNVEV (reference sequence). The V end was cut by 6 bases, the J end by 2 bases, with 10 bases between. The CDR3 is 14 residues long. The CDR3 loop is CASRRSTNTGELFF. The CDR3 bases are TGTGCCAGCAGAAGATCCACCAACACCGGGGAGCTGTTTTTT.

This clonotype was recorded only once. V and J are TRBV12-3 or TRBV12-4 and TRBJ1-6; D unresolved. The V end lost 6 bases, the J end lost 10 bases, and 10 bases lay between the germline ends. The CDR3 has 12 residues. The CDR3 nucleotides are TGTGCCAGCAGCCGTGTTGCGTCACCCCTCCACTTT. Its protein is CASSRVASPLHF.

This clonotype showed up just a few times. The chain links TRBV7-2 to TRBJ2-4, with TRBD1 matching 11 bases. The CDR3 is 15 residues long. The V and J ends lost 5 bases and 6 bases, in that order; junction bases with no gene match: 6. CDR1 and CDR2 from the germline V gene are SGHTA and FQGNSA. The CDR3 is CASSPRTGGLNIQYF. CDR3 nucleotide sequence: TGTGCCAGCAGCCCGAGGACAGGGGGCTTAAACATTCAGTACTTC.

This chain connects TRBV7-2 to TRBJ1-1; D unresolved. Trimming stripped 1 base from V and 1 base from J, with 10 bases between. From germline, CDR1 is SGHTA and CDR2 FQGNSA. The CDR3 sequence is 15 residues long. The DNA of the CDR3 is TGTGCCAGCAGCTTAGTCCCCAGCCCGAACACTGAAGCTTTCTTT. Its translation: CASSLVPSPNTEAFF.

At least ten counts were recorded for this clonotype. The chain joins TRBV5-1 to TRBJ2-3; TRBD2 aligns across 12 bases. Germline lookup yields CDR1 SGHRS and CDR2 YFSETQ. V lost 3 bases to trimming and J lost 6 bases; unmatched junction nucleotides: 8. The CDR3 length is 16 residues. The CDR3 bases are TGCGCCAGCAGCTACGGGACTAGCGGGTCCAAGGATACGCAGTATTTT. The encoded protein is CASSYGTSGSKDTQYF. The full variable domain, in which reference TRBV5-1 and TRBJ2-3 provide the parts outside the CDR3, is KAGVTQTPRYLIKTRGQQVTLSCSPISGHRSVSWYQQTPGQGLQFLFEYFSETQRNKGNFPGRFSGRQFSNSRSEMNVSTLELGDSALYLCASSYGTSGSKDTQYFGPGTRLTVL.

This sequence joins TRBV19 and TRBJ1-5; 10 nucleotides line up with TRBD1. In germline, CDR1 is LNHDA, CDR2 SQIVND (reference sequence). With 7 bases clipped from V and 2 bases from J, the junction kept 5 bases outside the gene matches. The CDR3 has 15 residues. The CDR3, as DNA: TGTGCCAGTAAGACAGGGGGCAGTGGCAATCAGCCCCAGCATTTT. Translation gives CASKTGGSGNQPQHF.

This clonotype was seen more than once but under ten times. The V and J genes are TRBV6-1 and TRBJ2-7; TRBD2 aligns across 16 bases. The V gene end was trimmed by 4 bases and the J gene end by 7 bases; junction bases not matched to a gene: 7. CDR3 length: 16 amino acids. Germline-derived CDR1 and CDR2 are MNHNS and SASEGT. Written as DNA, the CDR3 is TGTGCCAGCAGTGCCGGGACTAGCGGGGGGGCCGGGGAGCAGTACTTC. Amino acids: CASSAGTSGGAGEQYF.

The J gene is TRBJ2-7, the V gene TRBV6-1, with 8 bases that match TRBD2. The CDR3 runs 14 residues. After removal of 3 bases from V and 3 bases from J, the junction contained 4 bases not matched to a gene. Germline values: CDR1 MNHNS, CDR2 SASEGT. The CDR3 sequence is CASSERGALYEQYF. As DNA, the CDR3 is TGTGCCAGCAGTGAGCGGGGGGCCCTCTACGAGCAGTACTTC.

This clonotype has more than one count but fewer than ten. The genes are TRBV7-2 and TRBJ1-4; D gene unclear. The V end was cut by 3 bases, the J end by 12 bases, with 11 bases between. The CDR3 loop spans 12 amino acids. The germline CDR1 and CDR2 sequences are SGHTA and FQGNSA. CDR3 protein: CASSFDYGELFF. The CDR3 DNA reads as TGTGCCAGCAGCTTCGATTACGGGGAACTGTTTTTT.